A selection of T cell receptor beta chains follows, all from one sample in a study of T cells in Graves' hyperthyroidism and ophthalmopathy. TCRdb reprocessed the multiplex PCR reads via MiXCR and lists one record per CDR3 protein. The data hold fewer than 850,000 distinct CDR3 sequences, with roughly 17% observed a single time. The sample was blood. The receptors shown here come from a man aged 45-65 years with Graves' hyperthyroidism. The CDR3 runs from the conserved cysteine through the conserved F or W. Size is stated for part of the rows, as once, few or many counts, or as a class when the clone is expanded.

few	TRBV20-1	CSARQGNGETQYF
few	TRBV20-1	CSACRDLNTGELFF
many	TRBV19	CASSVGQGALNEAFF
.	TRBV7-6	CASSLGWGVRETQYF
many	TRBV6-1	CASSSSPPSQWNTEAFF
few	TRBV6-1	CASQRQGGKTEAFF
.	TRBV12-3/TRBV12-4	CASSFGTRWDYGYTF
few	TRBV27	CASSLRTSDTGANVLTF
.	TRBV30	CAWNTGVGYTF
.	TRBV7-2	CASSRKETQYF
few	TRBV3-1	CASSHLTGSSYEQYF
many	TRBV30	CAWGRGMNTEAFF
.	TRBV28	CASSFLGDGYEQYF
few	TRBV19	CASRPQGAMQTQYF
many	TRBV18	CASSVDRTNSNYGYTF
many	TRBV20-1	CSAPGTIKSYNEQFF
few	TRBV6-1	CASTSGASTDTQYF
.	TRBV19	CASSIGRVDQPQHF